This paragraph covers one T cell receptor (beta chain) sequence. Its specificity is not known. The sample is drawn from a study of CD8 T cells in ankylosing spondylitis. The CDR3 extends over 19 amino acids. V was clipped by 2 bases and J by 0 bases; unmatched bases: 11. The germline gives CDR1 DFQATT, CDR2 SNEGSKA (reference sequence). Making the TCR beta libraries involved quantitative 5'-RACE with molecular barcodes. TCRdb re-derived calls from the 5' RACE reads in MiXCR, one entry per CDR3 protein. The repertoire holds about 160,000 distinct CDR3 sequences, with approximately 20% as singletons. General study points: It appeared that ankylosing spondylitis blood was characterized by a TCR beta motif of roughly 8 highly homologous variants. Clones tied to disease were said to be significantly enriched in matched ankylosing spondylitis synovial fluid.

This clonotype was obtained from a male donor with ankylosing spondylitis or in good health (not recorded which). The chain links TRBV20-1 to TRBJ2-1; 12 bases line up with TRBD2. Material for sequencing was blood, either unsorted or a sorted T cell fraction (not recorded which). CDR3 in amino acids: CSARRTSGKGITSYNEQFF. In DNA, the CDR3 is TGCAGTGCTAGAAGGACTAGCGGGAAGGGAATAACCTCCTACAATGAGCAGTTCTTC.